This is a list of T cell receptor beta chains from one sample in a study of shared clonotypes between healthy human individuals. TCRdb's table, derived via immunoSEQ multiplex PCR, lists solely in-frame clones and lacks some. The data hold about 980,000 clones, with about three quarters observed a single time. Sequencing was carried out using memory CD4+ T cells sorted from blood. The receptors here all came from a man younger than 30 in good health. The CDR3 runs from the conserved cysteine through the conserved F or W. Only some rows state a clone size, as once, few, many or a class for expanded clones.

abundance	v_gene	j_gene	CDR3aa
.	TRBV11-2	TRBJ2-2	CASSQGTGELFF
few	TRBV27	TRBJ2-1	CASSSVNSGGAVNEQFF
.	TRBV6-6	TRBJ1-1	CASSYQGIEAFF
.	TRBV30	TRBJ2-5	CAWNPGQGTGRETQYF
.	TRBV5-5	TRBJ2-3	CASSLELVFTDTQYF
few	TRBV30	TRBJ1-2	CAWMGPRVYGYTF
.	TRBV6-1	TRBJ2-7	CASRVAGGGNEQYF
.	TRBV7-3	TRBJ1-3	CASSATGDSGNTIYF
few	TRBV2	TRBJ2-1	CASGTSGSNEQFF
.	TRBV20-1	TRBJ2-7	CSAPRVYEQYF
once	TRBV19	TRBJ1-1	CASSMRQGWSDTEAFF
.	TRBV11-3	TRBJ2-1	CASSLAGTSGLNEQFF
.	TRBV9	TRBJ2-2	CASSVEGNTGELFF
.	TRBV10-3	TRBJ2-2	CAISGSPTSGGAGELFF
few	TRBV11-2	TRBJ2-1	CASSLASGRALEEQFF
few	TRBV2	TRBJ1-5	CASNPDRDDQPQHF